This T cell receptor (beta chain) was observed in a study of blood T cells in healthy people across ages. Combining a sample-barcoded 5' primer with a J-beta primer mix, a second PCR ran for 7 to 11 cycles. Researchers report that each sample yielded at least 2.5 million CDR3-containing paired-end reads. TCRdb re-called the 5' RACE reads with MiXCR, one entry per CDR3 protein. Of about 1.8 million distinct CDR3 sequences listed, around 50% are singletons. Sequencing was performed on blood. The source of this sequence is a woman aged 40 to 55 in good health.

In DNA form, the CDR3 reads TGCAGCGCCGACAGGGGTACGAATGAGCAGTTCTTC. Encoded protein: CSADRGTNEQFF. This chain uses TRBV29-1 with TRBJ2-1; 8 bases agree with TRBD1. Trimming removed 7 bases from V and 7 bases from J; junction bases left unmatched: 6. The CDR3 runs to 12 residues. Germline CDR1 and CDR2: SQVTM and ANQGSEA.